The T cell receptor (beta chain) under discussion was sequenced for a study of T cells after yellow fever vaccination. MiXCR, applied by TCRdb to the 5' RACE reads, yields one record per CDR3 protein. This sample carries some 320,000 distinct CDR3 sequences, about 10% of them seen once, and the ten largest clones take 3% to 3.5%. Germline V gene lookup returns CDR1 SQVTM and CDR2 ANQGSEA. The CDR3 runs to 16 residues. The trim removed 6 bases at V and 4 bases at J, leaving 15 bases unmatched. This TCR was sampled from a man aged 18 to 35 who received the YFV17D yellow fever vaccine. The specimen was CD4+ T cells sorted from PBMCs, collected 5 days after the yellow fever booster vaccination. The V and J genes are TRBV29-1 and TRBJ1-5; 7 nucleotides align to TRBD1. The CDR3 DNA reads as TGCAGCGTGGGCGACCTACAGGGGAATGGGAATCAGCCCCAGCATTTT. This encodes CSVGDLQGNGNQPQHF.